This TCR beta chain appears in the sequencing data of a study of T cell changes during pregnancy in multiple sclerosis. In germline, CDR1 is SGHDT, CDR2 YYEEEE. This CDR3 comprises 14 residues. The J segment lost 6 bases and the V segment lost 10 bases, leaving 8 bases of the junction unmatched. Only in-frame clones appear in the TCRdb table, and some are missing; sequencing was by immunoSEQ multiplex PCR. This table has more than 75,000 clones, over 90% appearing once. The sample consisted of peripheral blood, taken in the third trimester of pregnancy. V is TRBV5-6 and J is TRBJ1-5; 12 nucleotides align to TRBD1. The receptor's source is a female donor with multiple sclerosis, enrolled in a pregnancy study. CDR3 sequence reads: CAGRGTGGRQPQHF. CDR3 sequence (DNA): TGTGCCGGGAGAGGGACAGGGGGCCGTCAGCCCCAGCATTTT.